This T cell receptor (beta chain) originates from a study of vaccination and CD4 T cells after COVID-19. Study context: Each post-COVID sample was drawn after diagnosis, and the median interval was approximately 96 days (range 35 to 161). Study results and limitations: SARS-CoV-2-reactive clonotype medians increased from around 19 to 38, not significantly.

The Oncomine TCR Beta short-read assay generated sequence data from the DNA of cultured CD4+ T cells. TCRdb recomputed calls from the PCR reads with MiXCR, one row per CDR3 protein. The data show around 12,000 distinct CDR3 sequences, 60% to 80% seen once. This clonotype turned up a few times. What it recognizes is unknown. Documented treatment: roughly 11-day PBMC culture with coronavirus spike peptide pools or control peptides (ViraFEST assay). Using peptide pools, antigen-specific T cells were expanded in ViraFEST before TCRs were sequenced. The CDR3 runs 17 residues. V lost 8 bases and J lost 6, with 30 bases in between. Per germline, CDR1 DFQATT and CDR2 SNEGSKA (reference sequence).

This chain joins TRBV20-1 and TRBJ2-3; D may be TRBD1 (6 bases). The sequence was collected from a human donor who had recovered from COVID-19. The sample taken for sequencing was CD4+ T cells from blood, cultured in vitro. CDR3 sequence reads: CSTPRPSGDVYRDTQYF. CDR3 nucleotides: TGCAGTACCCCTCGACCGTCAGGGGATGTTTATAGGGATACGCAGTATTTT.